The sequence of this T cell receptor beta chain was determined in a study of T cell responses to AZD1222 COVID-19 vaccine. TCRdb's table, derived via immunoSEQ multiplex PCR, lists solely in-frame clones and lacks some. The sample holds about 130,000 clones, around 87% seen once. This clone came up a few times. The CDR3 is 15 residues long. The V end lost 9 bases, the J end lost 4 bases, and 19 bases lay between the germline ends. The germline V gene has CDR1 LNHNV and CDR2 YYDKDF (reference sequence). The rearrangement joins TRBV15 to TRBJ1-5; the D gene is possibly TRBD1 (5 bases). Specimen: peripheral blood, collected on day 0 of AZD1222 vaccination. The TCR originated in an adult in good health. The CDR3 coding sequence is TGTGCCACAGGGACCACGGGACTTTTTAATCAGCCCCAGCATTTT. As protein: CATGTTGLFNQPQHF.